This record concerns one T cell receptor (beta chain) sequence. This sample is part of a study of shared clonotypes between healthy human individuals. Original data processing: ImmunoSEQ output held junction-only sequences without quality scores, so filtering differed. Data came from immunoSEQ multiplex PCR; TCRdb stores just in-frame clones and leaves some out. That table furnishes V, J and clone size, whereas the DNA furnished D and trimming. The top ten hold about 0.13% of the sample, which has 2.5 million or so clones, approximately 94% seen once. Donors included only healthy HIV-negative adults lacking recent acute infections or vaccinations. The germline CDR1 and CDR2 sequences are SGHAT and FQNNGV. V lost 5 bases, J lost 4 bases, and 10 bases stayed unmatched. The CDR3 length is 15 residues.

This TCR was sampled from a man younger than 30 in good health. Input material: naive CD4+ T cells sorted from blood. Indicated subset: CD45RA+ positively selected. V is TRBV11-2 and J is TRBJ1-1; 7 nucleotides match TRBD1. The CDR3 reads CASSPGGQAGTEAFF. CDR3 DNA sequence: TGTGCCAGCAGCCCGGGCGGACAGGCGGGCACTGAAGCTTTCTTT.